This T cell receptor beta chain was identified during a study of T cell clonality in common variable immunodeficiency (dated by TCRdb to between 2014 and 2017). CDR1 and CDR2 are drawn from the germline V gene: SGDLS, YYNGEE. The CDR3 has 15 amino acids, counting the end cysteine and phenylalanine. The DNA covers only part of the CDR3, 36 bases in frame from base 1. Trimming takes 3 bases from V and 0 bases from J, and the germline ends sit 12 bases apart. This clone has a count of ten or more. Its antigen remains undetermined. Coverage ceases 3 residues before the CDR3 finishes, and the germline J gene fills in the end. Most of the CVID patients and most of the healthy controls were of Caucasian heritage. Heparinized peripheral whole blood samples of about 4.5 to 8.5 ml were obtained from each donor. Genomic DNA from adults with common variable immune deficiency (CVID) and from healthy adult controls was used for sequencing of TCRbeta CDR3 repertoires. There were around 22 healthy adult volunteers in the control group (approximately 12 female and some ten male), ranging in age from about 20 to 70 years, with a mean age of around 35. Diluted blood was subjected to density centrifugation over Hypaque 1077 or Ficoll-Paque for isolation of peripheral blood mononuclear cells. Unsorted mononuclear cells served as the source of genomic DNA, which was extracted either by Qiagen column purification or by a centrifugation-based method.

Broad study findings and their caveats: CVID subjects shared fewer TCRbeta clones with each other than healthy controls did (p < 0.0001). The authors noted that sequencing repertoires of T cell subpopulations would be needed to clarify what caused the increased clonality in CVID. Correlations between repertoire features and clinical complications were limited by patient heterogeneity within the CVID cohort. Even though DNA input was equal, the average per sample came to approximately 74,000 unique sequences for controls compared with about 34,000 for CVID samples. CVID TCRbeta sequences were reported to have fewer deletions and N-nucleotide insertions and to lack highly modified clones with 13 or more V deletions. Increased TCRbeta clonality was found in CVID subjects compared with healthy controls (t-test p = 0.018), with the increase being most characteristic of about a third of subjects.

For sequencing, equivalent amounts of genomic DNA were input from CVID and control samples. For every sample, a 60 bp segment covering the rearranged TCRbeta CDR3 region was amplified and then sequenced. TCRbeta amplification used the immunoSEQ assay, a bias-corrected multiplex PCR with high-throughput sequencing. Per the original workflow: Every unique nucleotide sequence was considered a clone and was annotated with V, D and J genes, copy number and frequency. Sequences were labeled productive if in frame, and non-productive if out of frame or containing stop codons. As previously described, Shannon's entropy was used to calculate clonality. Mean CDR3 Kyte-Doolittle hydropathy was derived from the predicted amino acid sequences of productive clones. Using the R hclust function, scaled V gene usage was clustered hierarchically with Manhattan distance and complete linkage. Sharing of clones by CDR3 amino acid sequence was evaluated by resampling 12 repertoires per group over 100 rounds. Repertoires were searched for 60 to 80 published EBV-specific and some 240 published CMV-specific TCRbeta sequences. After two CVID samples that produced fewer than 10,000 sequences were dropped from the analysis, 45 or so CVID repertoires remained. Imported from immuneACCESS, the table was reduced by TCRdb to in-frame sequences with V and J called. These copies leave out some clones; in studies compared against another copy, an unresolved V gene accounts for under half, and the cause of the remainder is not known. The DNA gave D and trimming, while V, J and clone size come from that table. In this sample, around 81,000 clones appear, none counted once only. About 0.8% of the sample comes from the top ten.

Recombination linked TRBV9 to TRBJ1-1, and possibly TRBD1, on 6 matching bases. The sequence derives from a person aged 18 to 75 in good health. The sample taken for sequencing was peripheral blood mononuclear cells. Incomplete CDR3 DNA: TGTGCCAGCAGCGAGGGGACATTGATGAACACTGAA. Its coded protein is CASSEGTLMNTE. The complete CDR3 reads CASSEGTLMNTEAFF.